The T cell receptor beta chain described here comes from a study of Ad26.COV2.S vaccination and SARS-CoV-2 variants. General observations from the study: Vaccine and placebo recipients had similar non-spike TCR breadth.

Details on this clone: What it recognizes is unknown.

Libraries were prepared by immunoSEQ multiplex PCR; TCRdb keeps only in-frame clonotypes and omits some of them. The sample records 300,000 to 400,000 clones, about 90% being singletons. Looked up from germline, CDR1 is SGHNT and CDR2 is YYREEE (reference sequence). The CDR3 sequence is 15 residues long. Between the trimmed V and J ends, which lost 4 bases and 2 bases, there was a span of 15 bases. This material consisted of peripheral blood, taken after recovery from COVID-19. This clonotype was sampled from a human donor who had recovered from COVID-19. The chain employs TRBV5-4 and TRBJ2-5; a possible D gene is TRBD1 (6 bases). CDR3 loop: CASSPPGTLQETQYF. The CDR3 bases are TGTGCCAGCAGCCCGCCCGGGACACTTCAAGAGACCCAGTACTTC.